Presented here are 19 T cell receptor beta chains from one specimen sequenced in a study of molecular identifiers for immune sequencing clone quantification. TCRdb passed the PCR reads through MiXCR, listing each CDR3 protein once. The sample includes some 680,000 distinct CDR3 sequences, roughly 25% of them seen just once. Sample: naive CD8+ T cells from blood, with Jurkat cell RNA spiked in. The sample's subset: FACS-sorted CD8+CD4-CCR7+CD45RA+ naive T cells. These receptors all come from a human donor in good health. Some libraries in this study had Jurkat cell RNA spiked in.

Comments on this clonotype: A much larger clonotype is one base distant, so this may be a read error. This is likely a read error, given that the CDR3 carries no conserved phenylalanine or tryptophan at its end. The chain joins TRBV5-1 to TRBJ1-1; D is ambiguous. The CDR3 contains 13 residues. Germline assignment: CDR1 SGHRS and CDR2 YFSETQ. The V and J ends lost 4 bases and 0 bases respectively, with 7 bases between them. CDR3 sequence: CASSQELNTEAFL. The DNA for the CDR3 is TGCGCCAGCAGCCAGGAATTGAACACTGAAGCTTTCCTT.

This clonotype was counted many times. This chain joins TRBV27 and TRBJ2-7; 9 bases agree with TRBD1. The CDR3 consists of 15 residues. V gave up 3 bases and J gave up 0 bases; unmatched junction bases: 3. Germline loops: CDR1 MNHEY, CDR2 SMNVEV (reference sequence). The CDR3 DNA sequence: TGTGCCAGCAGTTTGGGGACAGGGATCTCCTACGAGCAGTACTTC. Translated: CASSLGTGISYEQYF.

This chain joins TRBV27 and TRBJ1-1; D gene uncertain. The V and J ends lost 6 bases and 3 bases respectively, with 11 bases between them. The germline V gene encodes CDR1 MNHEY and CDR2 SMNVEV (reference sequence). This CDR3 is built from 13 residues. CDR3 DNA sequence: TGTGCCAGCAGGGCACCGTGCCACACTGAAGCTTTCTTT. This translates into CASRAPCHTEAFF.

This clonotype showed up just a few times. The rearrangement joins TRBV11-3 to TRBJ2-1; 12 bases are shared with TRBD2. J gave up 10 bases and V 5 bases, and 15 bases lay outside the gene matches. The V gene's germline CDR1 is SGHNT and CDR2 YENEEA. The length of the CDR3 is 17 residues. CDR3 nucleotides: TGTGCCAGCAGCACCCGCGGACTAGCGGGGTCCTTTGGGGAGCAGTTCTTC. It encodes CASSTRGLAGSFGEQFF.

The genes are TRBV27 and TRBJ2-7; D is uncertain. Germline V gene data show CDR1 as MNHEY and CDR2 as SMNVEV (reference sequence). This CDR3 is 14 amino acids long. With 4 bases removed from V and 6 bases from J, the gap between germline ends came to 16 bases. The CDR3 protein is CASSYSGQLSEQYF. The DNA for the CDR3 is TGTGCCAGCAGTTATTCCGGCCAGCTTTCCGAGCAGTACTTC.

In its sample, this clonotype was seen many times. V is TRBV6-2 or TRBV6-3 and J is TRBJ2-2, with D uncertain. The V end lost 0 bases, the J end lost 8 bases, and 22 bases lay between the germline ends. The CDR3 totals 18 residues. Germline loops: CDR1 MNHEY, CDR2 SVGEGT. CDR3 DNA sequence: TGTGCCAGCAGTTACTCGATTACTGGTGTTTCGTCCATTGGGGAGCTGTTTTTT. Amino acids: CASSYSITGVSSIGELFF.

This clonotype was counted ten times or more. The CDR3 nucleotides read TGTGCCAGCAGCTTAGAGGGGTTTTCAGATACGCAGTATTTT. It translates to CASSLEGFSDTQYF. This chain connects TRBV7-9 to TRBJ2-3, with TRBD1 as a possible D gene (5 bases). Per germline, CDR1 SEHNR and CDR2 FQNEAQ (reference sequence). The CDR3 loop spans 14 amino acids. Trimming took off 1 base at V and 4 bases at J, with 9 bases between the two ends. Complete variable domain (other parts from reference TRBV7-9 and TRBJ2-3): DTGVSQNPRHKITKRGQNVTFRCDPISEHNRLYWYRQTLGQGPEFLTYFQNEAQLEKSRLLSDRFSAERPKGSFSTLEIQRTEQGDSAMYLCASSLEGFSDTQYFGPGTRLTVL.

This clonotype was recorded a few times. The rearrangement uses TRBV12-3 or TRBV12-4 and TRBJ2-1; D gene unclear. The CDR3 length is 16 residues. V was clipped by 4 bases and J by 0 bases, with 13 bases between them. Here the CDR3 reads CASSSHTMSSYNEQFF. The CDR3 DNA is TGTGCCAGCAGTTCCCACACCATGAGCTCCTACAATGAGCAGTTCTTC.

A word on this clonotype: A junction end diverges from the germline sequence, so it may reflect a read error. The CDR3 here is CACSEGLSGDSNQPQHF. CDR3 bases: TGTGCCTGCAGTGAAGGATTGTCAGGGGATAGCAATCAGCCCCAGCATTTT. The chain combines TRBV25-1 with TRBJ1-5, with D possibly TRBD1 on 6 matching bases. The germline V gene encodes CDR1 MGHDK and CDR2 SYGVNS. The length of the CDR3 is 17 residues.

The sample holds a few counts of this clonotype. CDR3 sequence reads: CASSLQGRTNTEAFF. The DNA for the CDR3 is TGTGCCAGCAGTTTACAGGGACGGACCAACACTGAAGCTTTCTTT. The V call is TRBV28, the J call TRBJ1-1; D is possibly TRBD1 (5 bases). Trimming stripped 2 bases from V and 2 bases from J, with 12 bases between. Germline CDR1 is MDHEN and CDR2 is SYDVKM. There are 15 residues in the CDR3.

This clonotype was seen a handful of times. V usage is TRBV4-1 and J usage is TRBJ2-3, with D perhaps matching TRBD2 (5 bases). Germline V CDR1 and CDR2: MGHRA, YSYEKL. This CDR3 spans 15 amino acids. V lost 4 bases, J lost 4 bases, and 15 bases lay in between. Written as DNA, the CDR3 is TGCGCCAGCAGCCCATGGGCGCTAGCAGCAGATACGCAGTATTTT. This translates into CASSPWALAADTQYF.

This clonotype was recorded a few times. The CDR3 region has the DNA TGTGCCAGCAGCGTGACCCGGGGCTGGGAGACCCAGTACTTC. Its protein product is CASSVTRGWETQYF. The V and J genes are TRBV7-9 and TRBJ2-5, with D possibly called TRBD1 or TRBD2 (5 bases each). Trimming shortened V by 5 bases and J by 5 bases, and 15 bases separated the two germline ends. This CDR3 has 14 residues. Per germline, CDR1 SEHNR and CDR2 FQNEAQ (reference sequence).

The V and J genes are TRBV9 and TRBJ2-6; 7 bases match TRBD1. Germline V lookup: CDR1 SGDLS, CDR2 YYNGEE. The CDR3 is 17 amino acids. V shed 2 bases and J 2 bases; nucleotides not matched to a gene: 7. As DNA, the CDR3 is TGTGCCAGCAGCGTGGACAGGACTTTGGCTGGGGCCAACGTCCTGACTTTC. Its translation: CASSVDRTLAGANVLTF.

This clonotype was recorded many times. This CDR3 is CASSLGPGAGANVLTF. In DNA form, the CDR3 reads TGTGCCAGCAGCTTGGGACCAGGGGCTGGGGCCAACGTCCTGACTTTC. V is TRBV5-6 and J is TRBJ2-6; maybe TRBD1 (6 bases). This CDR3 is 16 amino acids long. Germline values: CDR1 SGHDT, CDR2 YYEEEE. Deletions cut 0 bases from V and 2 bases from J, with 9 bases between.

Details on this clonotype: A read error may be the cause here, since a much bigger clone is one base away. This chain uses TRBV30 with TRBJ2-7; possible D gene TRBD2, 5 bases. CDR3 length: 12 residues. Germline V gene lookup returns CDR1 GTSNPN and CDR2 SVGIG (reference sequence). Trimming removed 5 bases at V and 7 bases at J, with 15 bases between. The CDR3 nucleotides are TGTGCCTGGGGAAATGGAGGCGGGGAGCAGTACTTC. Protein: CAWGNGGGEQYF.

In its sample, this clonotype was seen a few times. J is TRBJ2-1 and V is TRBV15; TRBD2 matches at 10 bases. V lost 4 bases to trimming and J lost 0 bases; unmatched junction nucleotides: 6. CDR1 and CDR2 from the germline V gene are LNHNV and YYDKDF (reference sequence). The CDR3 loop spans 17 amino acids. Here the CDR3 reads CATSKGLAASSYNEQFF. For the CDR3, the DNA is TGTGCCACCAGCAAAGGACTAGCGGCTAGCTCCTACAATGAGCAGTTCTTC.

The rearrangement links TRBV2 to TRBJ2-4, with D perhaps matching TRBD2 (5 bases). CDR1 and CDR2 from the germline V gene are SNHLY and FYNNEI. V shed 7 bases and J shed 6 bases, with 10 bases lying between them. The CDR3 consists of 12 residues. CDR3 amino acids: CASILDANIQYF. In DNA, the CDR3 is TGTGCCAGCATACTAGACGCAAACATTCAGTACTTC.

The rearrangement joins TRBV6-5 to TRBJ2-1; 7 bases fit TRBD2. V lost 2 bases, J lost 5 bases, and 9 bases stayed unmatched. The germline V gene has CDR1 MNHEY and CDR2 SVGAGI. This CDR3 has 16 amino acids. The CDR3 region is CASSYLGGGPNNEQFF. The DNA for the CDR3 is TGTGCCAGCAGTTACCTTGGGGGAGGGCCCAACAATGAGCAGTTCTTC.

The CDR3 nucleotides read TGCAGTGCTAGAGATCCCCAGGGTTCGGAGACCCAGTACTTC. The encoded protein is CSARDPQGSETQYF. This chain links TRBV20-1 with TRBJ2-5; D is perhaps TRBD1 (5 bases). Germline V lookup: CDR1 DFQATT, CDR2 SNEGSKA (reference sequence). V was clipped by 0 bases and J by 5 bases, with 13 bases between them. The CDR3 is made up of 14 amino acids.